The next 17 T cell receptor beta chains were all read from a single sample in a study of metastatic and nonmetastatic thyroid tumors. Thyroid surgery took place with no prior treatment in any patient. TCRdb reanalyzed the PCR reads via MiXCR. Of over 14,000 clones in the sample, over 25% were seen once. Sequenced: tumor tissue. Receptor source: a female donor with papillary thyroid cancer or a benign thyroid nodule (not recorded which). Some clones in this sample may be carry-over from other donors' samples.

Here the CDR3 DNA reads TGTGCCAGTAGTATACAGACAGGAACGCAGCCCCAGCATTTT. The encoded protein is CASSIQTGTQPQHF. The gene calls are TRBV19 and TRBJ1-5, with D perhaps TRBD1 (6 bases). V lost 2 bases to trimming and J lost 7 bases, with 12 bases between them. Germline lookup yields CDR1 LNHDA and CDR2 SQIVND (reference sequence). The length of the CDR3 is 14 residues.

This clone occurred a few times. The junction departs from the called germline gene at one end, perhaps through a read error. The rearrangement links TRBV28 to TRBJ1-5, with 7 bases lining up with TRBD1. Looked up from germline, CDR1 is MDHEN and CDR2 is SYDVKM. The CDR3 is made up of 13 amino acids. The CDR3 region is CASSTWPGGLWRF. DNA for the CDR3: TGTGCCAGCAGTACCTGGCCAGGGGGTTTGTGGCGGTTT.

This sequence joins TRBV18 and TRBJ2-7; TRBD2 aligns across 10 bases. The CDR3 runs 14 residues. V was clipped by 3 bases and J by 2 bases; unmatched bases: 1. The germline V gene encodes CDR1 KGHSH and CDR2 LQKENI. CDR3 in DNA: TGTGCCAGCTCACCTCTAGCGGGAGCCTACGAGCAGTACTTC. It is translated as CASSPLAGAYEQYF.

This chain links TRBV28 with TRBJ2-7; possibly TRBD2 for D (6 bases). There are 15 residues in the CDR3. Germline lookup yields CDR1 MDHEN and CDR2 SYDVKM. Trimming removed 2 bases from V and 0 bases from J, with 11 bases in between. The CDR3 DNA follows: TGTGCCAGCAGTTTAGAAGGCGGGGCCTCCTACGAGCAGTACTTC. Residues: CASSLEGGASYEQYF.

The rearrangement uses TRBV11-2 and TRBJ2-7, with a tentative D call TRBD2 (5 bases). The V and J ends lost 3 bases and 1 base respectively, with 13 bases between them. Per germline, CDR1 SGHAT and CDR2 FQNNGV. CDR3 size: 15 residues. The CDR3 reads CASSFQADLSYEQYF. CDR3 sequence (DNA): TGTGCCAGCAGCTTTCAAGCGGACCTATCCTACGAGCAGTACTTC.

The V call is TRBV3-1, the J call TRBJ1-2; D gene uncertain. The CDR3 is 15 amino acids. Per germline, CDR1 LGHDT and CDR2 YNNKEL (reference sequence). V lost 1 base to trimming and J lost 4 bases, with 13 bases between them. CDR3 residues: CASSQGLFGSYGYTF. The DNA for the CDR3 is TGTGCCAGCAGCCAAGGGCTTTTTGGAAGCTATGGCTACACCTTC.

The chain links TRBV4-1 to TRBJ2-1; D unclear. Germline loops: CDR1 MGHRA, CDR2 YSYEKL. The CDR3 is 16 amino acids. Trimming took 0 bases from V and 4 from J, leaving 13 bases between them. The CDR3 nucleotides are TGCGCCAGCAGCCAAGATTGGGGATTGGGGTACAATGAGCAGTTCTTC. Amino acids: CASSQDWGLGYNEQFF.

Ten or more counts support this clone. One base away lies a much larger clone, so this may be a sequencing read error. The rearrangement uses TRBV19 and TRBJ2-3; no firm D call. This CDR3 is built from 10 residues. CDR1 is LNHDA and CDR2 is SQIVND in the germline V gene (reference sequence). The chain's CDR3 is CASSAGTQCF. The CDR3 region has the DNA TGTGCCAGTAGTGCCGGTACGCAGTGTTTT. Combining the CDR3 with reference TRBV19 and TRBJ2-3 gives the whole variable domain DGGITQSPKYLFRKEGQNVTLSCEQNLNHDAMYWYRQDPGQGLRLIYYSQIVNDFQKGDIAEGYSVSREKKESFPLTVTSAQKNPTAFYLCASSAGTQCFGPGTRLTVL.

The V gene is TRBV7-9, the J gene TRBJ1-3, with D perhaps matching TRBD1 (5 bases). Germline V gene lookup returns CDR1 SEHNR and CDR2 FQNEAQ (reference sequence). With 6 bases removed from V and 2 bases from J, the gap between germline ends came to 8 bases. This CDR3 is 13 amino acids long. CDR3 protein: CASRGEAGNTIYF. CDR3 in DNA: TGTGCCAGCAGGGGGGAAGCTGGAAACACCATATATTTT.

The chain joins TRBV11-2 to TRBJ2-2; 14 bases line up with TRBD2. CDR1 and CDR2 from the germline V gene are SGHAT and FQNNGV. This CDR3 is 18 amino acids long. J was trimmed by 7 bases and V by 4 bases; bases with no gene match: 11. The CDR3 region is CASSWNSGTSGGGGELFF. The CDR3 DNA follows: TGTGCCAGCAGCTGGAATTCCGGGACTAGCGGGGGTGGCGGGGAGCTGTTTTTT.

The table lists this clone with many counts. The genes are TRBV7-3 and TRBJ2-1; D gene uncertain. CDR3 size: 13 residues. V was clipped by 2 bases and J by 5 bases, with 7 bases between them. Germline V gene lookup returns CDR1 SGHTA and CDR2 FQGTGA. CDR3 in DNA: TGTGCCAGCAGCTTAGAAGGAGACAATGAGCAGTTCTTC. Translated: CASSLEGDNEQFF.

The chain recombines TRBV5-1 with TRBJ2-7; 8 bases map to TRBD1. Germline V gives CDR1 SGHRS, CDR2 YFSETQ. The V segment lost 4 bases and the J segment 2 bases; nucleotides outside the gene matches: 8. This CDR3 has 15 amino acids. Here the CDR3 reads CASSPAGGQAYEQYF. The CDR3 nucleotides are TGCGCCAGCAGCCCGGCTGGGGGACAGGCCTACGAGCAGTACTTC.

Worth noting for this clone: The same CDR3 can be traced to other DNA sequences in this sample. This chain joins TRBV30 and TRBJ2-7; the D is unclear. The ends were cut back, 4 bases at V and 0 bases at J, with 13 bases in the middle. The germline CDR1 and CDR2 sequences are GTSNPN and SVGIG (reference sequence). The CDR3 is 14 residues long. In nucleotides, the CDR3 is TGTGCCTGGAAGGGTCTGACCAGCTCCTACGAGCAGTACTTC. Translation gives CAWKGLTSSYEQYF.

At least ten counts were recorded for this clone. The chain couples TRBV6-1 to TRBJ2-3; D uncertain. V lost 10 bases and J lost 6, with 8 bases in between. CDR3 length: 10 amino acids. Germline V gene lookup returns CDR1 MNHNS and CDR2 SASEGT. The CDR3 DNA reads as TGTGCCACTAGGCTCGATACGCAGTATTTT. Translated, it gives CATRLDTQYF.

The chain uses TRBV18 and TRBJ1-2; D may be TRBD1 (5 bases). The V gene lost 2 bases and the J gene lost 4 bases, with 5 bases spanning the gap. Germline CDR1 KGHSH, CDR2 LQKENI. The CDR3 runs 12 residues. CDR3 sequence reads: CASSPGGYGYTF. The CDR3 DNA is TGTGCCAGCTCACCAGGGGGCTATGGCTACACCTTC.

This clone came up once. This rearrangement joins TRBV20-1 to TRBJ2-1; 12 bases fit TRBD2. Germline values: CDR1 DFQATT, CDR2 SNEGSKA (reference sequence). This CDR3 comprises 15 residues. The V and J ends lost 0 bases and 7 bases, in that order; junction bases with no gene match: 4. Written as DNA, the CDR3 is TGCAGTGCTAGAGACGCAGGACTAGCGGGAAATGAGCAGTTCTTC. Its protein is CSARDAGLAGNEQFF.

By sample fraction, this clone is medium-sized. In DNA form, the CDR3 reads TGTGCCAGTAGTCCGCGGACAGGAGCGGGAAACACCATATATTTT. This translates into CASSPRTGAGNTIYF. V usage is TRBV19 and J usage is TRBJ1-3; 7 positions match TRBD1. The V and J ends lost 5 bases and 4 bases, in that order; junction bases with no gene match: 8. Germline CDR1 LNHDA, CDR2 SQIVND (reference sequence). This CDR3 is built from 15 residues. The full variable domain, its missing parts supplied by reference TRBV19 and TRBJ1-3, is DGGITQSPKYLFRKEGQNVTLSCEQNLNHDAMYWYRQDPGQGLRLIYYSQIVNDFQKGDIAEGYSVSREKKESFPLTVTSAQKNPTAFYLCASSPRTGAGNTIYFGEGSWLTVV.